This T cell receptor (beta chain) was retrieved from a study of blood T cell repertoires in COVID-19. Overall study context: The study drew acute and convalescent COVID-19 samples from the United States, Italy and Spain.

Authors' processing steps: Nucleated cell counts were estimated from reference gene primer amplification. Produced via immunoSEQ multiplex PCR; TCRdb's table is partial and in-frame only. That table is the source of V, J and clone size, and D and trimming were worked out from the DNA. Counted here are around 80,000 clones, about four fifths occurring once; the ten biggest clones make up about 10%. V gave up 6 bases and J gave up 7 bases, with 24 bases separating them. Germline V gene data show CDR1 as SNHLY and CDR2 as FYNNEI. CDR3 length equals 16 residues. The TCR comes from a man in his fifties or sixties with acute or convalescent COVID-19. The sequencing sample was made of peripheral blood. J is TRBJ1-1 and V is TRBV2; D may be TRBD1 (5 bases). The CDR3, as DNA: TGTGCCAGCAGCTCGGGGCGGCAGGCTAGGAGGGATGAAGCTTTCTTT. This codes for CASSSGRQARRDEAFF.